The 3 T cell receptor beta chains below all came from one sample that was sequenced in a study of cytomegalovirus exposure and HLA in healthy donors. It was with 60 Vbeta and 13 Jbeta primers that the PCR ran. TCRdb's table, derived via immunoSEQ multiplex PCR, lists solely in-frame clones and lacks some. The sample has under 150,000 clones, approximately 87% seen once. The sequencing sample was made of PBMCs. The receptors were sampled from a woman under 40 in good health and CMV-seronegative.

V usage is TRBV7-3 and J usage is TRBJ2-1; 7 positions match TRBD2. Germline CDR1 is SGHTA and CDR2 is FQGTGA. The V segment lost 3 bases and the J segment 4 bases; nucleotides outside the gene matches: 6. This CDR3 spans 15 amino acids. The CDR3 reads CASSFRTGGYNEQFF. Here the CDR3 DNA reads TGTGCCAGCAGCTTTCGGACGGGAGGATACAATGAGCAGTTCTTC.

This chain uses TRBV6-5 with TRBJ2-3; no firm D call. V lost 0 bases to trimming and J lost 7 bases, with 8 bases between them. CDR1 is MNHEY, CDR2 SVGAGI, per germline. The CDR3 is made up of 13 amino acids. The DNA of the CDR3 is TGTGCCAGCAGTTACTCATATGTTAATACGCAGTATTTT. Protein product: CASSYSYVNTQYF.

V is TRBV18 and J is TRBJ1-1, with D possibly being TRBD1 (5 bases). Germline assignment: CDR1 KGHSH and CDR2 LQKENI. The CDR3 has 13 residues. Trimming left V 3 bases short and J 0 bases short, with 5 bases between. The CDR3 DNA reads TGTGCCAGCTCACCGGACATGAACACTGAAGCTTTCTTT. Translation: CASSPDMNTEAFF. Full variable domain (rest looked up from reference TRBV18 and TRBJ1-1): NAGVMQNPRHLVRRRGQEARLRCSPMKGHSHVYWYRQLPEEGLKFMVYLQKENIIDESGMPKERFSAEFPKEGPSILRIQQVVRGDSAAYFCASSPDMNTEAFFGQGTRLTVV.